Listed below are T cell receptor beta chains from one sample, sequenced in a study of beta chain features in type 1 diabetes. Using immunoSEQ multiplex PCR, the repertoire was profiled, and TCRdb retains in-frame clones only, with some absent. This sample yields roughly 160,000 clones, of which 6.5% to 10% are seen a single time; about 0.5% belongs to the top ten. The sequenced sample was central memory CD4+ T cells from blood. These receptor sequences come from a woman aged 18-30 years with type 1 diabetes. The conserved cysteine and the conserved F or W are not part of the CDR3 here. Each record gives: CDR3 length, V gene, D gene, J gene, CDR3 protein. D genes are given only for firm matches.

9,TRBV20-1,NA,TRBJ1-4,SAASGEKLF
13,TRBV6-6,NA,TRBJ2-2,ASIRGTQNTGELF
10,TRBV5-1,TRBD2,TRBJ2-7,ASRQAGNEQY
12,TRBV5-1,NA,TRBJ1-6,ASSSGQNNSPLH
12,TRBV19,NA,TRBJ2-7,ASSTGGPINEQY
13,TRBV5-1,TRBD1,TRBJ1-2,ASSENTGGGYGYT
15,TRBV5-1,NA,TRBJ2-1,ASSLGGPRLVYNEQF
11,TRBV10-1,NA,TRBJ2-7,ASSEIGGYEQY
15,TRBV23-1,NA,TRBJ2-7,ASSQSGHRWSSYEQY
11,TRBV11-2,NA,TRBJ1-6,ASSLETGSPLH
12,TRBV7-9,NA,TRBJ2-6,ASSRETGANVLT
13,TRBV7-2,TRBD2,TRBJ2-7,ASSDRTSGPYEQY
12,TRBV1,NA,TRBJ2-2,TSRSLSRGGELF
12,TRBV2,NA,TRBJ1-1,ASRFGRRDTEAF
12,TRBV7-2,NA,TRBJ2-5,ASSLGSNQETQY
13,TRBV18,NA,TRBJ2-4,ASSPQAGAGNIQY
12,TRBV7-2,NA,TRBJ2-4,ASSLRLAKNIQY
12,TRBV27,NA,TRBJ1-5,ASSLQGSNQPQH